A selection of T cell receptor beta chains follows, all from one sample in a study of T-cell memory formation after mild COVID-19. TCRdb analysed the 5' RACE reads with MiXCR anew, one entry per CDR3 protein. The data contain approximately 440,000 distinct CDR3 sequences, about 20% of them seen just once; the ten biggest clones take up roughly 8%. The specimen sequenced was PBMCs or a T cell subset sorted from them (not recorded which). The receptors were gathered from an adult woman who had mild COVID-19 (a few samples of this study predate the infection). Cell type and time point are not known. CDR3s include the opening cysteine and the closing phenylalanine or tryptophan. D genes are given only for firm matches. Size is stated for part of the rows, as once, few or many counts, or as a class when the clone is expanded.

>TRBV12-3/TRBV12-4|TRBJ2-1|.|.
CASSHEGWSYNEQFF
TGTGCCAGCAGCCATGAGGGGTGGTCCTACAATGAGCAGTTCTTC
>TRBV11-2|TRBJ2-3|TRBD2|few
CASSHQLAGAQGTQYF
TGTGCCAGCAGCCATCAACTAGCGGGAGCCCAAGGAACGCAGTATTTT
>TRBV7-3|TRBJ2-3|.|few
CASSSGLALGTDTQYF
TGTGCCAGCAGCTCCGGGTTAGCCCTAGGCACAGATACGCAGTATTTT
>TRBV5-1|TRBJ2-7|TRBD2|.
CASSLDPSGANYEQYF
TGCGCCAGCAGCTTGGACCCTAGCGGGGCGAACTACGAGCAGTACTTC
>TRBV20-1|TRBJ2-7|TRBD1|few
CSASPGQGGFDEQYF
TGCAGTGCTAGCCCCGGACAGGGCGGGTTCGACGAGCAGTACTTC
>TRBV10-3|TRBJ2-7|TRBD1|few
CAISEGTGYEQYF
TGTGCCATCAGTGAAGGGACAGGGTACGAGCAGTACTTC
>TRBV20-1|TRBJ2-1|TRBD1|.
CSATSGTAFSYNEQFF
TGCAGTGCTACTTCCGGGACAGCCTTCTCCTACAATGAGCAGTTCTTC
>TRBV7-9|TRBJ2-7|TRBD1|few
CASSSNLSGQGASYEQYF
TGTGCCAGCAGCTCCAACCTTTCGGGACAGGGGGCATCCTACGAGCAGTACTTC
>TRBV11-2|TRBJ2-3|TRBD2|few
CASSTLRGLAGADTQYF
TGTGCCAGCAGCACCCTACGGGGACTAGCGGGGGCAGATACGCAGTATTTT
>TRBV7-9|TRBJ1-1|.|.
CAFSSSTEAFF
TGTGCCTTCAGCTCGAGTACTGAAGCTTTCTTT
>TRBV12-3/TRBV12-4|TRBJ2-7|TRBD2|few
CASQLGLAGNYEQYF
TGTGCCAGCCAACTCGGACTAGCGGGGAATTACGAGCAGTACTTC
>TRBV7-6|TRBJ1-3|.|many
CASSLARQVGGDTIYF
TGTGCCAGCAGCTTAGCGCGTCAGGTCGGAGGTGACACCATATATTTT
>TRBV15|TRBJ2-3|.|few
CATSRLRESSTDTQYF
TGTGCCACCAGCAGACTACGGGAGTCTAGCACAGATACGCAGTATTTT
>TRBV3-1|TRBJ2-3|.|.
CASSPTWTQSTDTQYF
TGTGCCAGCAGCCCGACCTGGACCCAGAGCACAGATACGCAGTATTTT
>TRBV24-1|TRBJ1-2|TRBD1|.
CATSDALSDRPYGYTF
TGTGCCACCAGTGACGCTCTTTCGGACAGGCCCTATGGCTACACCTTC
>TRBV7-2|TRBJ2-5|.|.
CASSLNLLETQYF
TGTGCCAGCAGCTTAAACCTTCTTGAGACCCAGTACTTC
>TRBV29-1|TRBJ2-7|TRBD1|.
CSVEDRSGGSYEQYF
TGCAGCGTTGAAGATCGGTCAGGGGGCTCCTACGAGCAGTACTTC
>TRBV5-1|TRBJ2-1|.|many
CASSFLGNEQFF
TGCGCCAGCAGCTTTCTCGGGAATGAGCAGTTCTTC
>TRBV5-1|TRBJ2-3|.|few
CASSLVGSAGTDTQYF
TGCGCCAGCAGCTTGGTGGGCTCTGCAGGCACAGATACGCAGTATTTT
>TRBV20-1|TRBJ1-2|TRBD1|few
CSASPLAYDRGINYGYTF
TGCAGTGCTAGCCCCCTCGCGTATGACAGGGGGATCAACTATGGCTACACCTTC
>TRBV12-3/TRBV12-4|TRBJ1-1|.|few
CASRENQGTGTEAFF
TGTGCCAGCAGGGAGAACCAGGGAACGGGCACTGAAGCTTTCTTT
>TRBV24-1|TRBJ2-1|TRBD2|.
CATSDIAGGLNEQFF
TGTGCCACCAGTGATATAGCGGGAGGACTCAATGAGCAGTTCTTC
>TRBV5-1|TRBJ2-7|.|.
CASSLVGKNSYEQYF
TGCGCCAGCAGCTTGGTTGGCAAAAACTCCTACGAGCAGTACTTC
>TRBV12-3/TRBV12-4|TRBJ2-3|.|many
CASSFPQLTQYF
TGTGCCAGCAGTTTCCCCCAACTTACGCAGTATTTT
>TRBV5-1|TRBJ1-5|.|.
CASSHGPGSNQPQHF
TGCGCCAGCAGCCATGGACCGGGTAGCAATCAGCCCCAGCATTTT
>TRBV12-3/TRBV12-4|TRBJ2-3|.|few
CASRKTVQRYF
TGTGCCAGCAGAAAAACGGTTCAGAGGTATTTT
>TRBV20-1|TRBJ1-2|.|.
CSASRESSYGYTF
TGCAGTGCTAGCAGGGAGTCGTCCTATGGCTACACCTTC
>TRBV7-3|TRBJ2-3|.|.
CASSLTPGQGDTQYF
TGTGCCAGCAGCTTAACTCCCGGTCAGGGCGATACGCAGTATTTT
>TRBV30|TRBJ2-1|.|.
CAWSGGLNYNEQFF
TGTGCCTGGAGTGGCGGTCTCAATTACAATGAGCAGTTCTTC
>TRBV12-3/TRBV12-4|TRBJ1-2|.|few
CASSGTERYGYTF
TGTGCCAGCAGTGGGACGGAGCGCTATGGCTACACCTTC
>TRBV30|TRBJ1-2|.|few
CASPSWTGGYTF
TGTGCCTCACCCTCTTGGACTGGTGGCTACACCTTC
>TRBV25-1|TRBJ2-5|TRBD1|few
CASSESPTGGRGETQYF
TGTGCCAGCAGTGAATCCCCGACAGGGGGCCGGGGAGAGACCCAGTACTTC
>TRBV19|TRBJ2-2|TRBD1|few
CASSPRRTGLTGELFF
TGTGCCAGTAGCCCAAGGAGGACAGGGTTGACCGGGGAGCTGTTTTTT
>TRBV15|TRBJ1-1|TRBD1|.
CATSARVGTGNTEAFF
TGTGCCACCAGCGCACGTGTTGGGACAGGGAACACTGAAGCTTTCTTT
>TRBV15|TRBJ2-1|.|.
CATSRGRNRTLPLYNEQFF
TGTGCCACCAGCCGTGGTAGAAACCGGACATTGCCTCTATACAATGAGCAGTTCTTC
>TRBV15|TRBJ1-1|.|few
CATSRDLQVNTEAFF
TGTGCCACCAGCAGAGACCTACAGGTAAACACTGAAGCTTTCTTT
>TRBV4-2|TRBJ1-2|TRBD1|few
CASSQPGQPFGYTF
TGTGCCAGCAGCCAGCCGGGACAGCCTTTTGGCTACACCTTC
>TRBV7-9|TRBJ2-1|TRBD1|few
CASSTGRGLTPTHYNEQFF
TGTGCCAGCAGCACCGGCAGGGGGCTAACGCCAACACACTACAATGAGCAGTTCTTC